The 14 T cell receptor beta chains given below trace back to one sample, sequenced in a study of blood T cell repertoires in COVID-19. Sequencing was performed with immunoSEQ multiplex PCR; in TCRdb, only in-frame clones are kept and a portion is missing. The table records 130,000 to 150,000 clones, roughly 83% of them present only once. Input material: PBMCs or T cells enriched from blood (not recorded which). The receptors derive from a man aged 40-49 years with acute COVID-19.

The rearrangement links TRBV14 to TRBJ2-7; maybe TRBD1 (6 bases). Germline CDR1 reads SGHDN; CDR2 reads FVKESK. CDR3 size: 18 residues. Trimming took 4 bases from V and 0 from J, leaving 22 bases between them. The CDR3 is CASSRQDVWAGDSYEQYF. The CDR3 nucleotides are TGTGCCAGCAGCCGACAAGATGTTTGGGCAGGGGACTCCTACGAGCAGTACTTC.

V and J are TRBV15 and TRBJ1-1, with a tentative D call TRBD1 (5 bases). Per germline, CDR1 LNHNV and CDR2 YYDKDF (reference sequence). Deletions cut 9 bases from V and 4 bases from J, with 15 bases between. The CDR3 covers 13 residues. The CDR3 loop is CATTYRLGTEAFF. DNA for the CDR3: TGTGCCACGACGTACAGGCTGGGCACTGAAGCTTTCTTT.

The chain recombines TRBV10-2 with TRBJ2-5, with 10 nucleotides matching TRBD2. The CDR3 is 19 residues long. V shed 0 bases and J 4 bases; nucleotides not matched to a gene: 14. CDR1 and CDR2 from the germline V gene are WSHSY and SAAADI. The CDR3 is CASSESGRVSGRAPETQYF. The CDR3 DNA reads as TGCGCCAGCAGTGAGTCTGGGCGCGTGAGCGGGAGGGCCCCAGAGACCCAGTACTTC.

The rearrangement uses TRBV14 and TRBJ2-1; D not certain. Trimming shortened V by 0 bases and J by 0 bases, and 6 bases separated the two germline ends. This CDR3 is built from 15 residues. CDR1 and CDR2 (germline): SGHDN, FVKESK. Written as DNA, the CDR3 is TGTGCCAGCAGCCAAGATCTAAGCTCCTACAATGAGCAGTTCTTC. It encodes CASSQDLSSYNEQFF.

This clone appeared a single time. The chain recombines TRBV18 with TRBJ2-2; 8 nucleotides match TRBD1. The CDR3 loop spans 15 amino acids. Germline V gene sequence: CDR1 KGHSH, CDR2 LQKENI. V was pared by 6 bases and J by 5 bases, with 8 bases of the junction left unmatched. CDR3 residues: CASSQDNRGTGELFF. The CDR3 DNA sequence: TGTGCCAGCTCGCAGGACAACAGGGGGACCGGGGAGCTGTTTTTT.

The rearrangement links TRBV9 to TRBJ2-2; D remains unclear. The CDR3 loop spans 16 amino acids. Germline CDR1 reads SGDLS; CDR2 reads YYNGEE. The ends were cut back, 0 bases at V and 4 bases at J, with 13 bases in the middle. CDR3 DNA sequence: TGTGCCAGCAGCGTAGATCTCGGAGTCGTCACCGGGGAGCTGTTTTTT. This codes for CASSVDLGVVTGELFF.

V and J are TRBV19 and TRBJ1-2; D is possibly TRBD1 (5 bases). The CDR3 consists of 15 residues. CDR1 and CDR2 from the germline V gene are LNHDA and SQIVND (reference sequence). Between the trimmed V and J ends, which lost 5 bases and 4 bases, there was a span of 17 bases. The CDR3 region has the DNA TGTGCCAGTAGTTTTCGCGACAGAGGTAGCTATGGCTACACCTTC. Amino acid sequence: CASSFRDRGSYGYTF.

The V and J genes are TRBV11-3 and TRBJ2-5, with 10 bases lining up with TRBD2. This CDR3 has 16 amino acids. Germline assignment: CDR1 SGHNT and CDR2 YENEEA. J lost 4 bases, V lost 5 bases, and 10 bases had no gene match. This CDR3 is CASSLGASGSSETQYF. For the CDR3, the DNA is TGTGCCAGCAGCCTAGGGGCTAGCGGGAGCTCAGAGACCCAGTACTTC.

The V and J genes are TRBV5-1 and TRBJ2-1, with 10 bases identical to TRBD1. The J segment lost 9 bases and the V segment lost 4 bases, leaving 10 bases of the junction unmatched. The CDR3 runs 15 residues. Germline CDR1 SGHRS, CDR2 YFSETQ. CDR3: CASSPGTGARAEQFF. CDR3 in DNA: TGCGCCAGCAGCCCAGGGACAGGGGCGCGGGCTGAGCAGTTCTTC. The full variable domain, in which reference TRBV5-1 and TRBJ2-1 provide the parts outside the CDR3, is KAGVTQTPRYLIKTRGQQVTLSCSPISGHRSVSWYQQTPGQGLQFLFEYFSETQRNKGNFPGRFSGRQFSNSRSEMNVSTLELGDSALYLCASSPGTGARAEQFFGPGTRLTVL.

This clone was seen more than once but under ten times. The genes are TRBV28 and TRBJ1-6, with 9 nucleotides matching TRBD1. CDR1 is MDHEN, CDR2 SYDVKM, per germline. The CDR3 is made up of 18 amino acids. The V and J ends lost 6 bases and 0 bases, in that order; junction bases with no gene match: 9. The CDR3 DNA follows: TGTGCCAGCAGCTCGGACAGGGGCGGGAGCTCCTATAATTCACCCCTCCACTTT. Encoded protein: CASSSDRGGSSYNSPLHF.

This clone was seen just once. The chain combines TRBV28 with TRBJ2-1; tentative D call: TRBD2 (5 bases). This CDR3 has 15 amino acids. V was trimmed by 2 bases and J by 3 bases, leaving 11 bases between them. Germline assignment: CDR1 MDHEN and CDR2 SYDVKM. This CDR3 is CASSLVDGGYNEQFF. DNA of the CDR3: TGTGCCAGCAGTTTAGTGGACGGAGGCTACAATGAGCAGTTCTTC.

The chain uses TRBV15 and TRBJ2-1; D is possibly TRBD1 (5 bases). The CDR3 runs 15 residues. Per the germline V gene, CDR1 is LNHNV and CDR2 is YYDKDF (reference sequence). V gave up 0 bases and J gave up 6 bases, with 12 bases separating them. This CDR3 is CATSRDMDTFNEQFF. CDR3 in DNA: TGTGCCACCAGCAGAGATATGGACACTTTCAATGAGCAGTTCTTC.

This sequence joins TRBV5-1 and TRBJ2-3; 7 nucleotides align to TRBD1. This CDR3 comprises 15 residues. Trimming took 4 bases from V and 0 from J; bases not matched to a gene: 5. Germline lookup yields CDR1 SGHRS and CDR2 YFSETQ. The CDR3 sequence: CASSGQVFSTDTQYF. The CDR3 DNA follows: TGCGCCAGCAGCGGACAGGTGTTTAGCACAGATACGCAGTATTTT.

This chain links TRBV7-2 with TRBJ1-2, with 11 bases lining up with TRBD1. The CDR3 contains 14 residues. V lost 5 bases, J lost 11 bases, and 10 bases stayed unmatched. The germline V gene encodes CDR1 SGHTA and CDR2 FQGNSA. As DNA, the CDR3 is TGTGCCAGCAGCCGCGGACAGGGGACAGGGGGTTACACCTTC. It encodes CASSRGQGTGGYTF. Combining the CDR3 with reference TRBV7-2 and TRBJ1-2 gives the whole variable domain GAGVSQSPSNKVTEKGKDVELRCDPISGHTALYWYRQSLGQGLEFLIYFQGNSAPDKSGLPSDRFSAERTGGSVSTLTIQRTQQEDSAVYLCASSRGQGTGGYTFGSGTRLTVV.